The present TCR beta chain was sequenced within a study of blood T cell repertoires in COVID-19 (TCRdb year 2020). Study-wide context: The collaborator samples originated in the United States, Italy and Spain and spanned the acute and convalescent phases of COVID-19. Where available, HLA class I and class II types were obtained from metadata supplied by the sample provider rather than from assay-based typing. The material from the prospective study consisted of cDNA or gDNA derived from T cells, B-cell-depleted T cells, or PBMCs. The samples were drawn from two sources: the first 160 participants of the ongoing ImmuneRACE study, and 1,200 or so subjects contributed by 6 global collaborators. A de-identified subject ID, COVID-19 status, age in years and sex were almost always included in the sample metadata. The repertoires were released in a freely available public database intended as a resource for research on the immune response to SARS-CoV-2. The dataset comprised deeply sampled blood TCRbeta repertoires from subjects exposed to, actively infected with, or recovered from COVID-19. Study-wide findings and limitations: Clinical and demographic metadata were provided uncurated, with the amount varying by source and participant.

V ends up 7 bases short and J 3 bases short, with an unmatched junction base count of 5. From a lookup of the germline V gene, CDR1 and CDR2 are SNHLY and FYNNEI. Inclusive of the bounding cysteine and phenylalanine, the CDR3 is 13 residues long. CDR3 DNA only is kept here, 39 bases in frame from base 1. Whole blood was collected in K2EDTA tubes by collaborating institutions according to the institutions' own protocols. For TCRbeta analysis, collaborators shipped samples in one of three forms: frozen whole blood, isolated PBMCs, or DNA extracted from either of those sample types. Comment on this clone: Its antigen target is currently unknown. Base qualities are not provided; no much larger clone lies one nucleotide away.

The immunoSEQ Assay, a bias-controlled multiplex PCR, was used to amplify TCRbeta CDR3 regions from genomic DNA. The published analysis was carried out like this. The number of nucleated cells in each sample was estimated from the amplification of reference gene primers within the assay. To quantify the absolute abundance of each unique TCRbeta CDR3 rearrangement, sequence reads were collapsed and filtered. Productive Simpson clonality was computed per sample as the square root of Simpson's diversity index over productive rearrangements. As stored in TCRdb, this immuneACCESS dataset retains in-frame rearrangements with V and J assigned. A fraction of the clones does not appear; measured against another copy, unresolved V genes explain less than half of the discrepancy, and the remainder lacks a known reason. Clone size and the V and J calls come from that table; the DNA yielded D and trimming. In all, the sample holds about 94,000 clones, and roughly 80% of those were seen once. Around 6.9% of the sample belongs to the ten largest clones.

The rearranged chain carries TRBV2 and TRBJ1-1, and 7 junctional nucleotides match TRBD1. The receptor's source is a man aged 60-69 years with acute or convalescent COVID-19. The sequenced material came from peripheral blood. The CDR3 protein sequence reads: CASTIDRDTEAFF. The DNA sequence is TGTGCCAGCACTATAGACAGGGACACTGAAGCTTTCTTT.